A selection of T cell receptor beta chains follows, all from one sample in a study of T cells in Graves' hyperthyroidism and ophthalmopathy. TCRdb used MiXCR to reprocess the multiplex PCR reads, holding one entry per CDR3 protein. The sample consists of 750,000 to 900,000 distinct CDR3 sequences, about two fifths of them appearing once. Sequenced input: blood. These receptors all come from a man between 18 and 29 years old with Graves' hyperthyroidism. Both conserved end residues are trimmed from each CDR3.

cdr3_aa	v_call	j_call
ACSAGRAAGAPLH	TRBV25-1	TRBJ1-6
ASSVVRDAGELF	TRBV2	TRBJ2-2
ASGLALAETQY	TRBV12-5	TRBJ2-5
ASSALTGVTEQY	TRBV9	TRBJ2-7
ASSLETGNSYEQY	TRBV7-6	TRBJ2-7
ASSTYGGRTVGEQY	TRBV12-3/TRBV12-4	TRBJ2-7
ATSREGTAYEQY	TRBV15	TRBJ2-7
ASSPPLAGYT	TRBV7-9	TRBJ1-2
SVATQGTQRTGELF	TRBV29-1	TRBJ2-2
ASRKAGGYEQY	TRBV7-9	TRBJ2-7
ASSLQGTMNTEAF	TRBV5-1	TRBJ1-1
ASSQALADKETQY	TRBV4-1	TRBJ2-5
SVLNRDSVGNT	TRBV29-1	TRBJ1-2
ASSFELGNSYEQY	TRBV27	TRBJ2-7
SVEGTSGSYNEQF	TRBV29-1	TRBJ2-1
ASSSQRAGDTQY	TRBV5-1	TRBJ2-3
ASSPQGAGNSPLH	TRBV7-2	TRBJ1-6
ASKKGDRNEKLF	TRBV12-3/TRBV12-4	TRBJ1-4
ATSRANYGYT	TRBV24-1	TRBJ1-2
ASSSTRDIRYEQY	TRBV4-1	TRBJ2-7
ASSPRDRRLDYGYT	TRBV19	TRBJ1-2
ASSPRGSGGLQETQY	TRBV7-6	TRBJ2-5
ASSPTGTNNYEQY	TRBV7-2	TRBJ2-7
ASSPLAGVYEQY	TRBV7-2	TRBJ2-7
ASSLEGVNQPQH	TRBV7-9	TRBJ1-5
ASRAGTRSSVEQY	TRBV2	TRBJ2-7
ASSIQGLF	TRBV7-2	TRBJ2-2
ASSSSGRGGNEQY	TRBV5-1	TRBJ2-7
ASSNWGQTSYEQY	TRBV2	TRBJ2-7
ASSEELSGANVLT	TRBV6-1	TRBJ2-6
ASSLPTPQETQY	TRBV7-8	TRBJ2-5
ASSLRTGGAETEAF	TRBV12-3/TRBV12-4	TRBJ1-1
ASSSIDRAGYEQY	TRBV5-5	TRBJ2-7
ASSPRAVSNQPQH	TRBV10-3	TRBJ1-5
SVVTRDRSTNIQY	TRBV29-1	TRBJ2-4
ASSEVGEPQH	TRBV2	TRBJ1-5
ASSEAQGPDTQY	TRBV2	TRBJ2-3
ASSQEGNGAGNT	TRBV4-1	TRBJ1-2
ATRDRGNQPQH	TRBV10-3	TRBJ1-5
SVGQGIYQPQH	TRBV29-1	TRBJ1-5
ASGITAYTEAF	TRBV25-1	TRBJ1-1
ASSQDWTPYGYT	TRBV14	TRBJ1-2
ASSYENPGGDFQPQH	TRBV5-1	TRBJ1-5
SVEDPAGGALGTGELF	TRBV29-1	TRBJ2-2
AISGGGALDYGYT	TRBV10-3	TRBJ1-2
SGGRDYEQY	TRBV29-1	TRBJ2-7
SAAPRGNTGELF	TRBV20-1	TRBJ2-2
ASSLIGEWDYGYT	TRBV7-9	TRBJ1-2
ASSLVTGRNSPLH	TRBV6-5	TRBJ1-6
ASSSGGYDTEAF	TRBV12-3/TRBV12-4	TRBJ1-1
SSMTRQETQY	TRBV29-1	TRBJ2-5
ASSEIQLASETQY	TRBV2	TRBJ2-5
ASSYDSGEETQY	TRBV6-5	TRBJ2-5
SVEEGGEQY	TRBV29-1	TRBJ2-7
ASSQEGQGIEKLF	TRBV12-3/TRBV12-4	TRBJ1-4
SVASGDTYEQY	TRBV29-1	TRBJ2-7
SASREYDEQY	TRBV20-1	TRBJ2-7
SATIYGRGSYGYT	TRBV20-1	TRBJ1-2
ASSLDLAGRGEKLF	TRBV7-9	TRBJ1-4
ASSPIAGYEQY	TRBV7-2	TRBJ2-7